These 28 T cell receptor beta chains were all obtained from the same sample, sequenced in a study of human T cells and chemical hapten exposure. Documented time point: patch test 2, 6 weeks after DPC sensitization. The treatment is: therapeutic diphenylcyclopropenone sensitization with weekly scalp DPC. One entry per CDR3 protein, called by TCRdb with MiXCR from the RACE reads. The profile shows about 110,000 distinct CDR3 sequences, roughly 10% of them singletons. This sample comprised whole blood, obtained in connection with sensitization to the hapten diphenylcyclopropenone (DPC). The receptors here all came from a woman aged 40 to 50 with alopecia areata. Some clones in this sample may be carry-over from other donors' samples.

The chain uses TRBV7-2 and TRBJ2-2; 9 bases agree with TRBD1. The CDR3 sequence is 15 residues long. V gave up 7 bases and J gave up 4 bases; unmatched junction bases: 7. The V gene's germline CDR1 is SGHTA and CDR2 FQGNSA. The CDR3 region is CASTGTGKVTGELFF. CDR3 coding DNA: TGTGCCAGCACCGGGACAGGGAAAGTCACCGGGGAGCTGTTTTTT.

The CDR3 sequence: CSVVTGGNEQFF. The CDR3 DNA is TGCAGCGTCGTGACAGGGGGCAATGAGCAGTTCTTC. The gene calls are TRBV29-1 and TRBJ2-1; 9 bases match TRBD1. Germline loops: CDR1 SQVTM, CDR2 ANQGSEA. The CDR3 has 12 amino acids. V lost 6 bases, J lost 6 bases, and 3 bases stayed unmatched.

The genes are TRBV5-4 and TRBJ2-7, with 7 positions matching TRBD2. V gave up 0 bases and J gave up 2 bases; unmatched junction bases: 5. Germline V gene data show CDR1 as SGHNT and CDR2 as YYREEE (reference sequence). The CDR3 has 15 amino acids. CDR3 nucleotides: TGTGCCAGCAGCTTGGAGCGGGGCTCTCCCTACGAGCAGTACTTC. Encoded protein: CASSLERGSPYEQYF. The full variable domain, with the rest looked up from reference TRBV5-4 and TRBJ2-7, is ETGVTQSPTHLIKTRGQQVTLRCSSQSGHNTVSWYQQALGQGPQFIFQYYREEENGRGNFPPRFSGLQFPNYSSELNVNALELDDSALYLCASSLERGSPYEQYFGPGTRLTVT.

Notes on this clonotype: Compared with germline, one end of the junction differs, possibly owing to a read error. The chain employs TRBV10-2 and TRBJ1-1; D is perhaps TRBD1 (5 bases). CDR3 length: 13 amino acids. The germline V gene encodes CDR1 WSHSY and CDR2 SAAADI. CDR3 bases: TGCGCCAGCCGTAGCCAGGGTGCCACTAAAGCTTTCTTT. Translated, it gives CASRSQGATKAFF.

This clonotype was seen many times. This chain joins TRBV5-1 and TRBJ2-5, with a possible D match to TRBD1 (6 bases). Germline CDR1 SGHRS, CDR2 YFSETQ. The CDR3 contains 14 residues. V was shortened by 3 bases and J by 1 base, with 10 bases between the two germline ends. CDR3 sequence reads: CASSSGQIQETQYF. The CDR3 DNA reads as TGCGCCAGCAGCTCGGGACAAATCCAAGAGACCCAGTACTTC.

In its sample, this clonotype was seen many times. V gene TRBV6-5 combines with J gene TRBJ1-1; a weak D match, TRBD1 (5 bases). The germline V gene encodes CDR1 MNHEY and CDR2 SVGAGI. The ends were cut back, 6 bases at V and 4 bases at J, with 18 bases in the middle. The CDR3 has 15 amino acids. The DNA for the CDR3 is TGTGCCAGCAGCTCTACCGGAAGGGGCCGCACTGAAGCTTTCTTT. Its translation: CASSSTGRGRTEAFF.

This clonotype was seen just once. This could be a read error, since a much larger clone is one nucleotide away. This chain links TRBV11-2 with TRBJ2-2, with 8 bases that match TRBD1. CDR3 size: 16 residues. From germline, CDR1 is SGHAT and CDR2 FQNNGV. The ends lost 5 bases at V and 8 bases at J; junction bases unmatched: 13. The CDR3 nucleotides read TGTGCCAGCAGCCAATCCTTTGGACAGGGTCTAGGGGAGCTGTTTTTT. Amino acid sequence: CASSQSFGQGLGELFF.

In this sample, this clonotype turned up many times. The chain employs TRBV20-1 and TRBJ1-6; D is unresolved. Trimming took 5 bases from V and 6 from J, leaving 5 bases between them. There are 11 residues in the CDR3. Germline V lookup: CDR1 DFQATT, CDR2 SNEGSKA (reference sequence). CDR3 amino acids: CSAGFNSPLHF. The DNA for the CDR3 is TGCAGTGCTGGGTTTAATTCACCCCTCCACTTT.

This clonotype came up many times. This sequence joins TRBV7-3 and TRBJ1-5; D not certain. Trimming cost V 4 bases and J 0 bases, with 13 bases left between them. In germline, CDR1 is SGHTA, CDR2 FQGTGA. The CDR3 sequence is 16 residues long. This CDR3 reads CASSWEAGDSNQPQHF. In nucleotides, the CDR3 is TGTGCCAGCAGCTGGGAGGCGGGTGATAGCAATCAGCCCCAGCATTTT.

The J gene is TRBJ2-7, the V gene TRBV6-6; 7 positions match TRBD1. Germline V CDR1 and CDR2: MNHNY, SVGAGI (reference sequence). The CDR3 loop spans 14 amino acids. V shed 9 bases and J 2 bases; nucleotides not matched to a gene: 10. CDR3 nucleotides: TGTGCCAGTTGGAGACAGGGTAAGACCTACGAGCAGTACTTC. It translates to CASWRQGKTYEQYF.

This sequence joins TRBV20-1 and TRBJ1-2; D is undetermined. The ends were cut back, 0 bases at V and 4 bases at J, with 12 bases in the middle. CDR1 DFQATT and CDR2 SNEGSKA come from the germline V gene (reference sequence). This CDR3 is built from 14 residues. The CDR3 DNA is TGCAGTGCTAGAGAAGGAGGGCCCACCTATGGCTACACCTTC. Translated: CSAREGGPTYGYTF.

The V call is TRBV20-1, the J call TRBJ2-7; 10 bases match TRBD2. V gave up 3 bases and J gave up 3 bases; unmatched junction bases: 5. Germline V gene sequence: CDR1 DFQATT, CDR2 SNEGSKA (reference sequence). The CDR3 consists of 14 residues. CDR3 residues: CSASRSGGIYEQYF. The CDR3 region has the DNA TGCAGTGCTAGTCGTAGCGGGGGGATCTACGAGCAGTACTTC.

This clonotype was counted ten times or more. The V and J genes are TRBV6-2 or TRBV6-3 and TRBJ1-5; 10 bases line up with TRBD1. The CDR3 consists of 14 residues. Per the germline V gene, CDR1 is MNHEY and CDR2 is SVGEGT. V trimming: 8 bases; J trimming: 1 base; junction bases outside the gene matches: 2. DNA of the CDR3: TGTGCCAGCTGGGACAGGGGAAGCAATCAGCCCCAGCATTTT. The encoded protein is CASWDRGSNQPQHF.

The table lists this clonotype with many counts. The rearrangement links TRBV27 to TRBJ2-7; D not resolved. Germline-derived CDR1 and CDR2 are MNHEY and SMNVEV (reference sequence). V dropped 3 bases and J dropped 0 bases, with 12 bases sitting between them. CDR3 length: 15 amino acids. DNA of the CDR3: TGTGCCAGCAGTTTTTTAGACACCGTCTCCTACGAGCAGTACTTC. Its translation is CASSFLDTVSYEQYF.

Only a few counts were recorded for this clonotype. CDR3 loop: CASSPRSRGWLETQYF. The CDR3 coding sequence is TGTGCCAGCAGCCCAAGGTCCCGGGGGTGGTTAGAGACCCAGTACTTC. This chain links TRBV11-2 with TRBJ2-5; maybe TRBD2 (6 bases). Germline values: CDR1 SGHAT, CDR2 FQNNGV. V dropped 5 bases and J dropped 4 bases, with 20 bases sitting between them. The CDR3 length is 16 residues.

This clonotype occurred a few times. The chain carries TRBV28 and TRBJ1-1; no clear D gene. Germline V gene sequence: CDR1 MDHEN, CDR2 SYDVKM. The germline V and J ends were trimmed by 4 bases and 5 bases, with 17 bases remaining between them. The CDR3 consists of 15 residues. As DNA, the CDR3 is TGTGCCAGCAGTTCCCCCTGGCGGACTACGACTGAAGCTTTCTTT. Its protein is CASSSPWRTTTEAFF. Full variable domain (missing parts from reference TRBV28 and TRBJ1-1): DVKVTQSSRYLVKRTGEKVFLECVQDMDHENMFWYRQDPGLGLRLIYFSYDVKMKEKGDIPEGYSVSREKKERFSLILESASTNQTSMYLCASSSPWRTTTEAFFGQGTRLTVV.

This clonotype was counted ten times or more. The chain has TRBV20-1 and TRBJ1-1; tentatively, D is TRBD1 (6 bases). V was cut by 3 bases and J by 0 bases, with 11 bases left in between. Germline CDR1 DFQATT, CDR2 SNEGSKA (reference sequence). The CDR3 spans 14 residues. CDR3 nucleotide sequence: TGCAGTGCTAGTAAGGGGGGCCTGAACACTGAAGCTTTCTTT. It specifies CSASKGGLNTEAFF.

This clonotype showed up many times. This chain connects TRBV18 to TRBJ1-2, with D maybe TRBD1 (5 bases). V lost 1 base to trimming and J lost 0 bases, with 9 bases between them. CDR3 size: 15 residues. CDR1 KGHSH and CDR2 LQKENI come from the germline V gene. The CDR3 reads CASSPQTVANYGYTF. The CDR3 nucleotides are TGTGCCAGCTCACCACAGACAGTTGCTAACTATGGCTACACCTTC.

This clonotype was observed at least ten times. The chain uses TRBV4-1 and TRBJ2-7; D possibly corresponds to TRBD2 (6 bases). The V end was cut by 5 bases, the J end by 4 bases, with 12 bases between. The CDR3 is made up of 13 amino acids. From germline, CDR1 is MGHRA and CDR2 YSYEKL. CDR3 in amino acids: CASSTVGGYEQYF. CDR3 nucleotide sequence: TGCGCCAGCAGCACCGTGGGGGGATACGAGCAGTACTTC.

This clonotype has a count of ten or more. V gene TRBV20-1 combines with J gene TRBJ2-4; 15 bases are shared with TRBD2. Trimming took 5 bases from V and 3 from J; bases not matched to a gene: 11. The CDR3 length is 18 residues. Germline lookup yields CDR1 DFQATT and CDR2 SNEGSKA (reference sequence). The CDR3 bases are TGCAGTGCTGACGGACTAGCGGGGGGGCCCCGAGGCAAAAACATTCAGTACTTC. Protein sequence: CSADGLAGGPRGKNIQYF.

This clonotype was observed at least ten times. The genes are TRBV6-6 and TRBJ2-4; a weak D match, TRBD1 (5 bases). The CDR3 runs to 12 residues. The V gene's germline CDR1 is MNHNY and CDR2 SVGAGI (reference sequence). Deletions cut 8 bases from V and 5 bases from J, with 10 bases between. The CDR3 nucleotides read TGTGCCAGCCGTGCGACAGAAAACATTCAGTACTTC. Its translation is CASRATENIQYF.

V is TRBV9 and J is TRBJ2-7; D is uncertain. The CDR3 totals 15 residues. Trimming cost V 0 bases and J 4 bases, with 14 bases left between them. Germline V gene sequence: CDR1 SGDLS, CDR2 YYNGEE. The CDR3 DNA sequence: TGTGCCAGCAGCGTAGGAGTCACGGAGTATTACGAGCAGTACTTC. It codes for CASSVGVTEYYEQYF.

For this clonotype: Germline is not matched at one junction end, which may reflect a read error. V is TRBV10-3 and J is TRBJ2-7; D might be TRBD2 (5 bases). The CDR3 consists of 12 residues. CDR1 ENHRY and CDR2 SYGVKD come from the germline V gene. The CDR3 DNA reads TGTTCCATCAGTGAGTCGGGATACGAGCAGTACTTC. Its translation: CSISESGYEQYF.

Note on this clonotype: This may be a read error, as it is one base from a much larger clone. In nucleotides, the CDR3 is TGTGTCAGCAGCTCCCCGGGGGACAGAGTGATTAATGAGCAGTTCTTC. Protein product: CVSSSPGDRVINEQFF. The chain joins TRBV5-4 to TRBJ2-1; possibly TRBD1 for D (7 bases). This CDR3 has 16 amino acids. In germline, CDR1 is SGHNT, CDR2 YYREEE (reference sequence).

In its sample, this clonotype was seen many times. The rearrangement links TRBV27 to TRBJ2-1, with D perhaps matching TRBD2 (6 bases). Per the germline V gene, CDR1 is MNHEY and CDR2 is SMNVEV (reference sequence). V lost 7 bases and J 0 bases, leaving 16 bases between the germline ends. CDR3 length: 16 amino acids. CDR3 bases: TGTGCCAGCACCGCCGATTTAGCGGCCTCCTACAATGAGCAGTTCTTC. Residues: CASTADLAASYNEQFF.

This rearrangement joins TRBV5-1 to TRBJ1-4; D uncertain. V was trimmed by 1 base and J by 7 bases, leaving 11 bases between them. Germline-derived CDR1 and CDR2 are SGHRS and YFSETQ. This CDR3 contains 14 residues. CDR3 bases: TGCGCCAGCAGCTTGCACCAGAACCTTGAAAAACTGTTTTTT. This sequence encodes CASSLHQNLEKLFF.

The table lists this clonotype with a few counts. The J gene is TRBJ2-3, the V gene TRBV24-1; unclear D gene. The germline gives CDR1 KGHDR, CDR2 SFDVKD. V was trimmed by 6 bases and J by 2 bases, leaving 2 bases between them. The CDR3 runs 11 residues. The CDR3 spells CATSLTDTQYF. In DNA form, the CDR3 reads TGTGCCACCAGTCTCACAGATACGCAGTATTTT.

The chain couples TRBV28 to TRBJ1-5; D perhaps matches TRBD1 (6 bases). V was clipped by 5 bases and J by 3 bases, with 11 bases between them. The CDR3 runs 14 residues. CDR1 is MDHEN, CDR2 SYDVKM, per germline. The CDR3 region is CASSLGGVNQPQHF. Written as DNA, the CDR3 is TGTGCCAGCAGTCTCGGGGGCGTCAATCAGCCCCAGCATTTT.